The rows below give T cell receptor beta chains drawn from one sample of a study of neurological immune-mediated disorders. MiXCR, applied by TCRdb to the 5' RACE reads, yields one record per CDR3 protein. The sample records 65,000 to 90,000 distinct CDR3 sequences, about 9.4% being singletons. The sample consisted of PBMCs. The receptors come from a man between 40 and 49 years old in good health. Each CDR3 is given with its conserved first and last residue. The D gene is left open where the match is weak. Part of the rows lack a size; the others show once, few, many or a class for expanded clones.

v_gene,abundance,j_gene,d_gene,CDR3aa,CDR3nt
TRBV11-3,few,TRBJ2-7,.,CASSTNPYEQYF,TGTGCCAGCAGCACGAACCCCTACGAGCAGTACTTC
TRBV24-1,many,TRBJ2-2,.,CATSDTLNTGELFF,TGTGCCACCAGTGATACCCTGAACACCGGGGAGCTGTTTTTT
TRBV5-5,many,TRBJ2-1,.,CASSSVTETNNEQFF,TGTGCCAGCAGCTCGGTGACTGAGACTAACAATGAGCAGTTCTTC
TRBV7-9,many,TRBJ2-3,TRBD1,CASSTSQGARDTQYF,TGTGCCAGCAGCACCTCACAGGGGGCGCGTGATACGCAGTATTTT
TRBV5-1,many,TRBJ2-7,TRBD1,CASSTQTGGYEQYF,TGCGCCAGCAGCACCCAGACAGGGGGCTACGAGCAGTACTTC
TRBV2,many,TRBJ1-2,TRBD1,CASSPDRGRPYYGYTF,TGTGCCAGCAGTCCGGACAGGGGCCGTCCCTACTATGGCTACACCTTC
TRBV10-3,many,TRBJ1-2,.,CAISESFQDHYGYTF,TGTGCCATCAGTGAGTCCTTCCAAGACCACTATGGCTACACCTTC
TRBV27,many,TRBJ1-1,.,CASSLYAPGFLIEAFF,TGTGCCAGCAGTTTATATGCCCCGGGCTTCTTAATTGAAGCTTTCTTT
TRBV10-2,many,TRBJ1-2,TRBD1,CASTPGQGAPNTF,TGCGCCAGCACCCCGGGACAGGGGGCCCCTAATACCTTC
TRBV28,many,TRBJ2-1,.,CASSFPRTAYNEQFF,TGTGCCAGCAGTTTCCCTAGGACAGCATACAATGAGCAGTTCTTC
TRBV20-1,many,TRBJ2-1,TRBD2,CSAVRTSGGEQFF,TGCAGTGCCGTCCGGACTAGCGGGGGGGAGCAGTTCTTC
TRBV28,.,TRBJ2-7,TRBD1,CASSPYRGCEQYF,TGTGCCAGCAGTCCATACAGGGGGTGCGAGCAGTACTTC
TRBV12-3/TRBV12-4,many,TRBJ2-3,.,CASRKVGAFTDTQYF,TGTGCCAGCAGAAAGGTGGGGGCATTCACAGATACGCAGTATTTT
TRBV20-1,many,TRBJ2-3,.,CSARVRGRTDTQYF,TGCAGTGCTAGAGTAAGGGGACGCACAGATACGCAGTATTTT
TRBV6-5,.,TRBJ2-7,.,CASSYQRQAPYEQYF,TGTGCCAGCAGTTACCAGAGACAGGCCCCCTACGAGCAGTACTTC
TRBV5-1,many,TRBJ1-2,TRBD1,CASSFRAGGRNGYTF,TGCGCCAGCAGCTTTCGCGCAGGGGGCCGTAATGGCTACACCTTC
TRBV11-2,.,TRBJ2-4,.,CVTKDAKNIQYF,TGTGTCACCAAGGACGCCAAAAACATTCAGTACTTC
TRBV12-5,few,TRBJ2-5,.,CASGLHIQETQYF,TGTGCTAGTGGTCTACATATCCAAGAGACCCAGTACTTC
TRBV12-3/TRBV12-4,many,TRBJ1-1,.,CASIYSPQVLGTEAFF,TGTGCCAGCATCTACTCCCCCCAGGTATTAGGAACTGAAGCTTTCTTT
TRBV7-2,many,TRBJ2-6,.,CASSTRGHGANVLTF,TGTGCCAGCAGCACCAGAGGGCATGGGGCCAACGTCCTGACTTTC
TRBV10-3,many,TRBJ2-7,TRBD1,CATRDRDYEQYF,TGTGCCACCCGGGACAGAGATTACGAGCAGTACTTC
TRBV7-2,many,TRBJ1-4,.,CASSLGPPGGAPNEKLFF,TGTGCCAGCAGCTTAGGGCCCCCGGGCGGTGCTCCTAATGAAAAACTGTTTTTT
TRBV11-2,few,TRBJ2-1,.,CASSLESGWAQFF,TGTGCCAGCAGCTTAGAATCGGGATGGGCACAGTTCTTC
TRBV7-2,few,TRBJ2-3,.,CASSPQGEGTDTQYF,TGTGCCAGCAGCCCACAGGGAGAGGGCACAGATACGCAGTATTTT
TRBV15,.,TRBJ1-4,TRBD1,CVTNPRLDRGNEKLFF,TGTGTCACCAACCCCCGATTAGACAGGGGTAATGAAAAACTGTTTTTT
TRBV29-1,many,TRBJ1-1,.,CSVVGDGGTEAFF,TGCAGCGTTGTAGGTGATGGGGGCACTGAAGCTTTCTTT
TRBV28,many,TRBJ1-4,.,CASSLTNEKLFF,TGTGCCAGCAGTTTAACAAATGAAAAACTGTTTTTT
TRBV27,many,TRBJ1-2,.,CASGWTATNYGYTF,TGTGCCAGCGGCTGGACAGCCACTAACTATGGCTACACCTTC
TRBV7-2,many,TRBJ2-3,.,CASSLSSGYDTQYF,TGTGCCAGCAGCTTAAGTTCGGGGTATGATACGCAGTATTTT
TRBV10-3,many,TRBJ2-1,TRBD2,CAISEGTSGNNEQFF,TGTGCCATCAGTGAGGGGACTAGCGGGAACAATGAGCAGTTCTTC
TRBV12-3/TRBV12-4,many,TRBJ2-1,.,CASSPRDSAIYNEQFF,TGTGCCAGCAGTCCCCGGGATAGCGCTATCTACAATGAGCAGTTCTTC
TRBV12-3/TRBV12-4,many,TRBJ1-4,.,CASSPGGWGKLFF,TGTGCCAGCAGCCCCGGCGGGTGGGGAAAACTGTTTTTT
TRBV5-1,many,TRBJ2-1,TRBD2,CASSLEAGGPMNEQFF,TGCGCCAGCAGCTTGGAAGCGGGGGGCCCAATGAATGAGCAGTTCTTC
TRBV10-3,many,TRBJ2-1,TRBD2,CAITPGGARAEQFF,TGTGCCATCACCCCCGGGGGGGCTCGGGCTGAGCAGTTCTTC
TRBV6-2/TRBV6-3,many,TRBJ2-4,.,CASGGTAGIQYF,TGTGCCAGCGGAGGGACAGCTGGCATTCAGTACTTC
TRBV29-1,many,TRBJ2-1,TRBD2,CSADSVAGVNEQFF,TGCAGCGCCGATTCGGTAGCGGGAGTAAATGAGCAGTTCTTC
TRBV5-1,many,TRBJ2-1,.,CASSLWRGADGLNEQFF,TGCGCCAGCAGCTTGTGGCGTGGGGCTGATGGTCTTAATGAGCAGTTCTTC
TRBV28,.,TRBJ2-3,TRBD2,CASTRSAGVADTQYF,TGTGCCAGCACCCGTTCAGCGGGGGTCGCAGATACGCAGTATTTT
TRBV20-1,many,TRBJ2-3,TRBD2,CSAPTSGGTDTQYF,TGCAGTGCACCGACTAGCGGGGGCACAGATACGCAGTATTTT
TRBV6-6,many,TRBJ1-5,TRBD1,CASSSPGQIIKGNQPQHF,TGTGCCAGCAGTAGCCCGGGACAGATAATTAAAGGGAATCAGCCCCAGCATTTT
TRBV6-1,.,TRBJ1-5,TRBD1,CASGGQGDRGWQPQHF,TGTGCCAGCGGGGGACAGGGGGACCGAGGGTGGCAGCCCCAGCATTTT
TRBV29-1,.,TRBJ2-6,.,CSVGGHSGANVLTF,TGTAGCGTTGGAGGGCACTCCGGGGCCAACGTCCTGACTTTC
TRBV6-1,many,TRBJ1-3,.,CASLRGSGNTIYF,TGTGCCAGTCTAAGGGGCTCTGGAAACACCATATATTTT
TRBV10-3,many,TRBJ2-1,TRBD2,CAISEPAGGPVDEQFF,TGTGCCATCAGTGAACCAGCGGGGGGCCCGGTGGATGAGCAGTTCTTC
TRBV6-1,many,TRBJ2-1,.,CASSATRAEQFF,TGTGCCAGCAGTGCGACCCGTGCTGAGCAGTTCTTC
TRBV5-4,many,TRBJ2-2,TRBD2,CASSFGLAGYTGELFF,TGTGCCAGCAGTTTTGGACTAGCGGGGTACACCGGGGAGCTGTTTTTT
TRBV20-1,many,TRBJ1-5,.,CSAREGKGPIGNQPQHF,TGCAGTGCAAGGGAGGGTAAGGGCCCGATAGGCAATCAGCCCCAGCATTTT
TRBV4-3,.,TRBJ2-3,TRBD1,CASSQVPAGGEPDTQYF,TGCGCCAGCAGCCAAGTTCCCGCAGGGGGCGAGCCAGATACGCAGTATTTT